This paragraph reports one TCR beta chain. Participants, about 18 to 90 years old, spanned fewer than 25 US areas. TCRdb's copy holds only in-frame clones and misses some; the assay was immunoSEQ multiplex PCR. The sample lists 270,000 or so clones, approximately 89% occurring once. The source of the sample is a study of blood T cell repertoires in COVID-19. On the study more broadly: Specimens from acute and convalescent COVID-19 originated in the United States, Italy and Spain.

Per germline, CDR1 SGHTA and CDR2 FQGNSA. V trimming: 5 bases; J trimming: 2 bases; junction bases outside the gene matches: 11. The CDR3 is 17 residues long. The sequence was obtained from a man between 40 and 49 years old who had been exposed to COVID-19. This sequence joins TRBV7-2 and TRBJ1-5; 8 bases map to TRBD1. What was sequenced was PBMCs or T cells enriched from blood (not recorded which). The DNA of the CDR3 is TGTGCCAGCAGCACAGGCCCCCTACAGGGGGGCAATCAGCCCCAGCATTTT. Translation: CASSTGPLQGGNQPQHF.